This paragraph reports one T cell receptor (beta chain). This clone occurred once. Its antigen is currently not known. No much larger clonotype is one base removed from it; base qualities were not supplied. The data are from a study of T cells in tuberculosis listed by TCRdb under 2018. Concerning the study at large: To characterize T cells specific for the mycobacterial lipid antigen glucose monomycolate (GMM), the study used CD1B tetramers together with high-throughput TCR immunosequencing. IGRA-negative adolescents, IGRA-positive adolescents with latent tuberculosis and adults with active tuberculosis, ten per group, were compared in a South African clinical cohort.

General study outcomes and caveats: Compared with IGRA-negative controls, TCR-alpha repertoires from active tuberculosis had smaller mean NN-distances to GMM-specific TCRs, which suggests clonal expansion of these TCRs. A classifier using the diverse GMM-specific repertoire reached 87% accuracy (AUROC roughly 0.9), compared with 70% to 75% accuracy using GEM motif frequencies. Clinical samples were selected based on the availability of cryopreserved specimens, with adults included as active tuberculosis cases and adolescents included as controls. Smaller NN-distances were partly driven by shorter CDR3-alpha lengths in active tuberculosis patients, and statistical significance was not reached for the TCR-beta difference.

TCR libraries were generated with the immunoSEQ multiplex PCR assay, using TCR-beta and/or TCR-alpha/delta assays for each sample. The Illumina high-throughput platform was used to sequence the amplified TCR libraries. On the study's bioinformatics: Clustering and dimensionality reduction were performed using pairwise TCRdist distances among GMM-specific receptors from ex vivo sorted or in vitro expanded T cells. The score assigned to each clinical repertoire was mean NN-distance, meaning the average TCRdist to the nearest 10% of tetramer-positive reference sequences. GEM TCR motif frequency was calculated as the fraction of unique TCRs that matched known GEM sequences in V/J usage and CDR3 length. Linear discriminant analysis with leave-one-out cross-validation, implemented in scikit-learn, was used to classify active tuberculosis. Sourced from immuneACCESS, this table was stored by TCRdb with only in-frame sequences that have V and J called. A share of the clones is absent; for the studies checked, an unresolved V gene accounts for under half, and the remainder has no known explanation. V and J calls and clone size come straight from that table; D and trimming were deduced from the DNA. The sample has roughly 28,000 clones on record, over 85% of them singletons. The biggest ten clones account for over 4% of the sample.

The CDR3 has 15 amino acids, counting the end cysteine and phenylalanine. Only the CDR3 DNA stays, 45 bases, in frame from base 1. Reading the germline V gene gives CDR1 SGHAT and CDR2 FQNNGV. Trimming accounts for 1 base at V and 7 bases at J, while the number of junction bases matched to no gene is 8. At study entry, adolescents were screened for latent tuberculosis infection by tuberculin skin test and QuantiFERON-TB GOLD In-Tube IGRA. Immunosequencing of unsorted cryopreserved PBMC covered, on average, around 99,000 T cells per clinical donor. Eleven high schools in the Worcester region of the Western Cape, South Africa, served as enrollment sites for adolescents aged 12 to 18 years. Approximately ten adolescents infected with M. tuberculosis and roughly 10 uninfected adolescents were chosen and matched for age and sex. PBMC from adolescents were isolated by density centrifugation from freshly drawn heparinized blood and were then cryopreserved.

Recombination joined TRBV11-2 with TRBJ2-7; 9 bases in the middle match TRBD1. The source material was PBMCs. This receptor was taken from a donor between 10 and 29 years old with latent tuberculosis or without tuberculosis infection. The DNA is as follows: TGTGCCAGCAGCTTAGGAGGGGACAGGGTGTGGGAGCAGTACTTC. Translated, it reads CASSLGGDRVWEQYF.